The 20 T cell receptor beta chains listed next were all sequenced from one sample in a study of OX40 agonist ivuxolimab in advanced cancers. Sequencing was performed with immunoSEQ multiplex PCR; in TCRdb, only in-frame clones are kept and a portion is missing. The data hold 74,000 or so clones, with around 93% observed a single time. This material consisted of CD4+ or CD8+ T cells sorted from blood, taken in a trial of the OX40 agonist ivuxolimab. The receptors originated from an adult with an advanced solid tumor such as melanoma, head and neck, liver or kidney cancer.

This sequence joins TRBV9 and TRBJ2-1, with D unresolved. Trimming left V 3 bases short and J 5 bases short, with 9 bases between. Germline CDR1 and CDR2: SGDLS and YYNGEE. The CDR3 has 13 amino acids. This chain's CDR3 is CASSAHRNNEQFF. The CDR3 bases are TGTGCCAGCAGCGCCCACCGTAACAATGAGCAGTTCTTC.

This sequence joins TRBV27 and TRBJ2-2, with D perhaps matching TRBD1 or TRBD2 (6 bases each). Trimming pared 10 bases from V and 8 bases from J, leaving 14 bases between. The CDR3 has 12 residues. Germline CDR1 MNHEY, CDR2 SMNVEV (reference sequence). CDR3 region: CATGGHPGELFF. CDR3 in DNA: TGTGCCACCGGGGGCCACCCTGGGGAGCTGTTTTTT.

The chain combines TRBV14 with TRBJ2-7, with 11 bases lining up with TRBD1. The germline gives CDR1 SGHDN, CDR2 FVKESK. The CDR3 spans 17 residues. After removal of 1 base from V and 4 bases from J, the junction contained 9 bases not matched to a gene. Here the CDR3 DNA reads TGTGCCAGCAGCCAAGGGGACTGGACAGGGGGCATTTACGAGCAGTACTTC. Translation: CASSQGDWTGGIYEQYF.

The chain joins TRBV27 to TRBJ1-5; 10 nucleotides match TRBD1. Germline V CDR1 and CDR2: MNHEY, SMNVEV (reference sequence). This CDR3 spans 20 amino acids. Losses at the gene ends were 3 bases for V and 2 bases for J; bases not matched to a gene: 16. CDR3 region: CASSFSSGTGEFGGNQPQHF. CDR3 DNA sequence: TGTGCCAGCAGTTTTTCTTCCGGGACAGGGGAATTTGGCGGCAATCAGCCCCAGCATTTT.

The DNA for the CDR3 is TGTGCCAGAAACCCCCTTTTACCGGGACAAACCGTCGTGTGGGAGACCCAGTACTTC. Its protein is CARNPLLPGQTVVWETQYF. The chain couples TRBV5-3 to TRBJ2-5, with D tentatively TRBD1 (6 bases). Being an ORF, TRBV5-3 has a function that is uncertain. V dropped 6 bases and J dropped 5 bases, with 32 bases sitting between them. CDR3 size: 19 residues.

V and J are TRBV4-1 and TRBJ2-1; no clear D. The V and J ends lost 2 bases and 2 bases respectively, with 16 bases between them. The CDR3 totals 17 residues. Per germline, CDR1 MGHRA and CDR2 YSYEKL. The CDR3 protein is CASSQPTNKATYNEQFF. The DNA for the CDR3 is TGCGCCAGCAGCCAACCCACCAATAAGGCAACCTACAATGAGCAGTTCTTC.

The chain carries TRBV4-2 and TRBJ2-5, with D perhaps assigned TRBD1 or TRBD2 (6 bases each). The ends were cut back, 4 bases at V and 3 bases at J, with 24 bases in the middle. Looked up from germline, CDR1 is LGHNA and CDR2 is YNFKEQ. This CDR3 contains 18 residues. This CDR3 is CASSPEDRGGPLEETQYF. CDR3 DNA: TGTGCCAGCAGCCCCGAGGACCGAGGGGGGCCTTTGGAAGAGACCCAGTACTTC.

The chain carries TRBV5-4 and TRBJ2-7, with D maybe TRBD1 (5 bases). V gave up 3 bases and J gave up 0 bases, with 16 bases separating them. CDR1 is SGHNT and CDR2 is YYREEE in the germline V gene (reference sequence). This CDR3 comprises 16 residues. The CDR3 coding sequence is TGTGCCAGCAGCTCCCTTCAACAGGCCCTCTCCTACGAGCAGTACTTC. Translation: CASSSLQQALSYEQYF.

The sample holds one count of this clone. The chain uses TRBV4-1 and TRBJ2-7; possibly TRBD1 for D (5 bases). Germline CDR1 and CDR2: MGHRA and YSYEKL. Trimming took off 1 base at V and 1 base at J, with 11 bases between the two ends. The CDR3 length is 15 residues. CDR3 region: CASSQAEGQSYEQYF. Here the CDR3 DNA reads TGCGCCAGCAGCCAAGCTGAAGGACAATCCTACGAGCAGTACTTC.

This chain uses TRBV6-5 with TRBJ1-1; D might be TRBD1 (5 bases). This CDR3 has 15 residues. V lost 0 bases to trimming and J lost 5 bases, with 13 bases between them. The germline V gene encodes CDR1 MNHEY and CDR2 SVGAGI. The CDR3 coding sequence is TGTGCCAGCAGTTACTCTGCCAGGGCAGAAACTGAAGCTTTCTTT. Its protein is CASSYSARAETEAFF.

The chain combines TRBV19 with TRBJ2-5, with D possibly matching TRBD1 (6 bases). The end of the DNA is better explained by TRBJ2-7, so the J call may be wrong. CDR1 is LNHDA, CDR2 SQIVND, per germline (reference sequence). CDR3 length: 11 residues. This chain's CDR3 is CATQGPYEQYF. The CDR3 DNA sequence: TGTGCCACACAGGGCCCCTACGAGCAGTACTTC.

This clone has just one count. The chain carries TRBV29-1 and TRBJ2-7; 7 nucleotides align to TRBD2. V shed 3 bases, J shed 4 bases, and the junction held 12 bases outside the gene matches. The CDR3 extends over 15 amino acids. Germline V gene data show CDR1 as SQVTM and CDR2 as ANQGSEA. Written as DNA, the CDR3 is TGCAGCGTTGAGGGGGTCGGGGGGATGGAGTACGAGCAGTACTTC. It codes for CSVEGVGGMEYEQYF.

The chain uses TRBV7-6 and TRBJ2-1, with 7 bases aligning to TRBD1. CDR3 length: 13 residues. Germline trimming cut 6 bases from V and 3 bases from J; bases unmatched to any gene: 2. Germline CDR1 and CDR2: SGHVS and FNYEAQ. The DNA of the CDR3 is TGTGCCAGCAGTTGGGACAGCTACAATGAGCAGTTCTTC. Encoded protein: CASSWDSYNEQFF.

The chain carries TRBV10-3 and TRBJ2-7; no clear D gene. This CDR3 spans 12 amino acids. V lost 4 bases and J lost 1, with 5 bases in between. The germline gives CDR1 ENHRY, CDR2 SYGVKD. The CDR3 protein is CAISGRSYEQYF. CDR3 sequence (DNA): TGTGCCATCAGTGGCAGATCCTACGAGCAGTACTTC.

The table lists this clone with a count of one. The J gene is TRBJ1-1, the V gene TRBV7-9, with 7 bases that match TRBD1. The CDR3 covers 15 residues. J was trimmed by 1 base and V by 5 bases; bases with no gene match: 7. Germline V gene lookup returns CDR1 SEHNR and CDR2 FQNEAQ (reference sequence). The CDR3 loop is CASSAPGTANTEAFF. The CDR3, as DNA: TGTGCCAGCAGCGCGCCCGGGACAGCGAACACTGAAGCTTTCTTT.

This CDR3 is CASIGTGGDRTEAFF. CDR3 nucleotide sequence: TGTGCCAGTATCGGGACGGGTGGGGACCGGACTGAAGCTTTCTTT. This chain connects TRBV19 to TRBJ1-1; D is possibly TRBD1 (5 bases). The CDR3 loop spans 15 amino acids. The V and J ends lost 7 bases and 5 bases respectively, with 20 bases between them. Germline V gene lookup returns CDR1 LNHDA and CDR2 SQIVND (reference sequence).

The rearrangement joins TRBV9 to TRBJ2-1; TRBD2 aligns across 8 bases. CDR1 is SGDLS and CDR2 is YYNGEE in the germline V gene. This CDR3 spans 14 amino acids. Unmatched junction bases numbered 3, after V lost 0 bases and J lost 7 bases. CDR3 nucleotides: TGTGCCAGCAGCGTAGATTCGGGAGGGAATGAGCAGTTCTTC. Its translation is CASSVDSGGNEQFF.

The rearrangement uses TRBV19 and TRBJ1-6; unclear D gene. Deletions cut 5 bases from V and 0 bases from J, with 11 bases between. The germline V gene has CDR1 LNHDA and CDR2 SQIVND (reference sequence). This CDR3 has 16 residues. In nucleotides, the CDR3 is TGTGCCAGTAGTCCGCGGGATAGCTCCTATAATTCACCCCTCCACTTT. This translates into CASSPRDSSYNSPLHF.

This chain connects TRBV6-1 to TRBJ1-5; D perhaps matches TRBD1 (5 bases). The CDR3 is 15 amino acids. Deletions cut 5 bases from V and 0 bases from J, with 11 bases between. Germline V CDR1 and CDR2: MNHNS, SASEGT. The CDR3 is CASSRDWYSNQPQHF. CDR3 nucleotide sequence: TGTGCCAGCAGTAGGGACTGGTATAGCAATCAGCCCCAGCATTTT.

V and J are TRBV5-4 and TRBJ1-2, with D hard to call. The CDR3 length is 15 residues. Trimming removed 0 bases from V and 8 bases from J, with 17 bases in between. The germline V gene encodes CDR1 SGHNT and CDR2 YYREEE (reference sequence). The CDR3 coding sequence is TGTGCCAGCAGCTTGGTGGTAGCGGGATCGGAGGGCTACACCTTC. This sequence encodes CASSLVVAGSEGYTF.